This TCR beta chain was recorded in a study of blood T cell repertoires in COVID-19. The CDR3 is 16 amino acids. Germline V gene lookup returns CDR1 SNHLY and CDR2 FYNNEI. V lost 3 bases and J lost 4, with 18 bases in between. This table comes from immunoSEQ multiplex PCR, and its TCRdb copy is limited to in-frame clones, with some not included. Altogether roughly 340,000 clones are present, about nine tenths being singletons, with the ten largest covering 7% to 8%. The chain carries TRBV2 and TRBJ1-2, with D tentatively TRBD1 (6 bases). Sequences were obtained from peripheral blood. The TCR comes from a woman in her seventies with COVID-19, enrolled during active disease. The DNA for the CDR3 is TGTGCCAGCAGTGAGGGCGGCCAGGGGATATTCTATGGCTACACCTTC. Its translation is CASSEGGQGIFYGYTF.